This T cell receptor beta chain comes out of a study of CD8 T cells in ankylosing spondylitis. Notes on the study in general: Reports say disease-linked clones showed up significantly more in matched ankylosing spondylitis synovial fluid. There was a TCR beta motif, made of several highly homologous variants, that appeared characteristic of ankylosing spondylitis blood.

To note about this clonotype: Antigen specificity is unknown.

In making TCR beta libraries, quantitative 5'-RACE with molecular barcodes was used. TCRdb fed the 5' RACE reads into MiXCR, producing one record per CDR3 protein. Here the sample spans some 250,000 distinct CDR3 sequences, approximately 11% being singletons. This CDR3 is built from 18 residues. J is TRBJ1-5 and V is TRBV12-3 or TRBV12-4; no reliable D call. This receptor was identified in a male donor with ankylosing spondylitis or in good health (not recorded which). Sequencing was carried out using blood, either unsorted or a sorted T cell fraction (not recorded which). The CDR3 DNA reads as TGTACCTGCAGTTTAGTAGTAGGGCAGTTCGATAGCAATCAGCCCCAGCATTTT. Translated, it gives CTCSLVVGQFDSNQPQHF.